The T cell receptor (beta chain) under discussion was sequenced for a study of T cell changes during pregnancy in multiple sclerosis. The method was immunoSEQ multiplex PCR; TCRdb's version includes in-frame clones alone and lacks a portion of them. The repertoire consists of roughly 62,000 clones, with approximately 90% occurring once and the leading ten covering about 2.5%. CDR1 is SGHDN, CDR2 FVKESK, per germline. The CDR3 has 14 residues. V dropped 0 bases and J dropped 5 bases, with 11 bases sitting between them. The chain joins TRBV14 to TRBJ2-7; D is unclear. The TCR originated in a female donor with multiple sclerosis, enrolled in a pregnancy study. The sequences come from peripheral blood, collected in the first trimester of pregnancy. Written as DNA, the CDR3 is TGTGCCAGCAGCCAAGATCAGAGGCTCCACGAGCAGTACTTC. It encodes CASSQDQRLHEQYF.